The sequence of this T cell receptor (beta chain) was determined in a study of early T cells in non-severe SARS-CoV-2 infection. The overall study: Unpaired chains resulted from sequencing bulk RNA of unsorted whole blood.

Individual cDNA molecules carried attached unique molecular identifiers. TCRdb used MiXCR to reprocess the 5' RACE reads, holding one entry per CDR3 protein. The sample yields roughly 41,000 distinct CDR3 sequences, 5% to 6% seen once. As to this clonotype: What it recognizes is unknown.

Study-wide results and limits: Lookups in VDJdb leaned toward anti-spike CD8 responses and missed private and CD4 specificities.

This CDR3 is built from 12 residues. V was trimmed by 5 bases and J by 3 bases, leaving 5 bases between them. Germline values: CDR1 SGHTA, CDR2 FQGNSA. The specimen was whole blood, collected at baseline. J is TRBJ2-1 and V is TRBV7-2, with unresolved D. The clonotype was recovered from an adult who was a healthcare worker with PCR-confirmed SARS-CoV-2 infection or an uninfected control (not recorded which). The DNA of the CDR3 is TGTGCCAGCAGCAAGAGCTACAATGAGCAGTTCTTC. Amino acids: CASSKSYNEQFF.